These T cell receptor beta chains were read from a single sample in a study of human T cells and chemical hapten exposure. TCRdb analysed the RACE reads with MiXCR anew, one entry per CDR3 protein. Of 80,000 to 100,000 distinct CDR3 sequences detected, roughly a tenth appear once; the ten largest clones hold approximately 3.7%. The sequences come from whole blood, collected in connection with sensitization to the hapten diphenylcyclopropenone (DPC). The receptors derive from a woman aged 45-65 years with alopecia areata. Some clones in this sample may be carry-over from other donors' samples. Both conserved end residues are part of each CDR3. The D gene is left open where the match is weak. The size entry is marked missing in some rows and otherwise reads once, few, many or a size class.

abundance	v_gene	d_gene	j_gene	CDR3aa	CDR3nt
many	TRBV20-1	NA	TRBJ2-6	CSARDIGRANVLTF	TGCAGTGCTAGAGATATAGGCCGGGCCAACGTCCTGACTTTC
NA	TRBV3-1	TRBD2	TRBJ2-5	CASSQEGTLAGAAETQYF	TGTGCCAGCAGCCAAGAGGGGACTCTAGCGGGAGCTGCAGAGACCCAGTACTTC
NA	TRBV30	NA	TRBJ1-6	CAWSGELRGSPLHF	TGTGCCTGGAGTGGGGAGCTACGCGGTTCACCCCTCCACTTT
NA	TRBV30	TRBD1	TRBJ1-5	CAWSVGGQGNQPQHF	TGTGCCTGGAGTGTAGGTGGACAGGGGAACCAGCCCCAGCATTTT
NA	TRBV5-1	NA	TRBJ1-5	CASSPGLQDNQPQHF	TGCGCCAGCAGCCCTGGCCTACAGGATAATCAGCCCCAGCATTTT
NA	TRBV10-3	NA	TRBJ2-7	CAISETREQYF	TGTGCCATCAGTGAGACCCGGGAGCAGTACTTC
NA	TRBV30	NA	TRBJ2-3	CAWSDDESWTDTQYF	TGTGCCTGGAGTGACGATGAGAGTTGGACAGATACGCAGTATTTT
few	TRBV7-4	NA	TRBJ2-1	CASNPGLQFF	TGTGCCAGCAACCCGGGGTTGCAGTTCTTC
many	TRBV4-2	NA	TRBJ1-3	CASSLGSGTVSSGNTIYF	TGTGCCAGCAGCCTGGGTTCAGGGACGGTGAGCTCTGGAAACACCATATATTTT
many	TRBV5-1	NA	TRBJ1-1	CASSLEAVWLGEAFF	TGCGCCAGCAGCTTGGAGGCAGTGTGGCTGGGTGAAGCTTTCTTT
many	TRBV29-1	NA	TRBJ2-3	CSAEGGSDTQYF	TGCAGCGCCGAGGGGGGCTCAGATACGCAGTATTTT
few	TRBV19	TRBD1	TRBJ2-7	CASSRTGTGGLYEQYF	TGTGCCAGTAGCAGGACAGGGACAGGGGGCCTCTACGAGCAGTACTTC
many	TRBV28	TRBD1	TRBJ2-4	CASSRTGGRRNIQYF	TGTGCCAGCAGTCGTACAGGGGGAAGGAGAAACATTCAGTACTTC
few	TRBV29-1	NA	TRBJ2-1	CSVVRGVREQFF	TGCAGCGTTGTGAGGGGGGTTCGTGAGCAGTTCTTC
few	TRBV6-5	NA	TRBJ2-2	CASNNAGFKTGELFF	TGTGCCAGCAATAACGCGGGGTTTAAAACCGGGGAGCTGTTTTTT
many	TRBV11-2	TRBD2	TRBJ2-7	CASSLGGLPHYEQYF	TGTGCCAGCAGCTTAGGGGGACTACCACACTACGAGCAGTACTTC